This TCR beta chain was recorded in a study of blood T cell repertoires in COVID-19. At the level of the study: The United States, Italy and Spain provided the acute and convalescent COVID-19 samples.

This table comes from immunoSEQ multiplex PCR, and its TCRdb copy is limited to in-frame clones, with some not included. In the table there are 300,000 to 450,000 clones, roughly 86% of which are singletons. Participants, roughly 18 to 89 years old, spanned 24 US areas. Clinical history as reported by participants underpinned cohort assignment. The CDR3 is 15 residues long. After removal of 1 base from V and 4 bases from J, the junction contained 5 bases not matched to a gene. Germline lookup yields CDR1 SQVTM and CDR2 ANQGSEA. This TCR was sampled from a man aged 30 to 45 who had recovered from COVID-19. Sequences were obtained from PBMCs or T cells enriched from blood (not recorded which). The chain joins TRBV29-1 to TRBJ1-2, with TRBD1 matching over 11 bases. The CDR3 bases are TGCAGCGTTGAAGGGGACAGGGGGATTGGCTATGGCTACACCTTC. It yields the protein CSVEGDRGIGYGYTF.